This T cell receptor beta chain was retrieved from a study of technical replicates of blood from a few donors. Measured with immunoSEQ multiplex PCR; TCRdb has only the in-frame clones, and not every one. The sample has 75,000 to 95,000 clones, around 90% seen once. This CDR3 is 17 amino acids long. Germline V gene sequence: CDR1 KGHSH, CDR2 LQKENI. After removal of 1 base from V and 8 bases from J, the junction contained 8 bases not matched to a gene. The clonotype comes from a human donor in good health. Sequenced: T cells isolated from PBMCs. The V call is TRBV18, the J call TRBJ2-1, with 13 bases identical to TRBD2. The CDR3: CASSPRRLAGGIDEQFF. The CDR3 DNA sequence: TGTGCCAGCTCACCACGAAGACTAGCGGGAGGAATCGATGAGCAGTTCTTC.